A single sample is the source of the 8 T cell receptor beta chains below, sequenced in a study of T cell changes during pregnancy in multiple sclerosis. Data came from immunoSEQ multiplex PCR; TCRdb stores just in-frame clones and leaves some out. The sample shows 70,000 or so clones, roughly 88% of them seen only once. The material was peripheral blood, obtained in the third trimester of pregnancy. Receptors were obtained from a female donor with multiple sclerosis, enrolled in a pregnancy study.

This clone was seen a single time. V usage is TRBV19 and J usage is TRBJ1-2, with D perhaps matching TRBD1 (6 bases). The CDR3 sequence is 14 residues long. The V gene lost 9 bases and the J gene lost 4 bases, with 18 bases spanning the gap. In germline, CDR1 is LNHDA, CDR2 SQIVND (reference sequence). In DNA form, the CDR3 reads TGTGCCAGCCGTACTCCACAGGGTATCTATGGCTACACCTTC. This sequence encodes CASRTPQGIYGYTF.

The chain has TRBV5-1 and TRBJ2-5; D not certain. The CDR3 runs to 14 residues. Trimming stripped 4 bases from V and 2 bases from J, with 12 bases between. CDR1 and CDR2 (germline): SGHRS, YFSETQ. CDR3: CASSPRVFQETQYF. The CDR3 DNA reads TGCGCCAGCAGCCCCCGGGTCTTTCAAGAGACCCAGTACTTC.

In this sample, this clone turned up a few times. J is TRBJ2-7 and V is TRBV10-3; 10 positions match TRBD1. From germline, CDR1 is ENHRY and CDR2 SYGVKD. V was pared by 10 bases and J by 4 bases, with 10 bases of the junction left unmatched. The CDR3 runs to 14 residues. The DNA of the CDR3 is TGTGCCACGTCCCGGGACAGGGGTTCTTACGAGCAGTACTTC. It translates to CATSRDRGSYEQYF.

This chain joins TRBV2 and TRBJ1-2; D not certain. V lost 6 bases and J lost 7, with 9 bases in between. CDR3 length: 11 residues. Germline CDR1 reads SNHLY; CDR2 reads FYNNEI. CDR3 bases: TGTGCCAGCAGGGCCGCGGGTGGCTACACCTTC. Translation: CASRAAGGYTF.

The chain links TRBV29-1 to TRBJ1-2, with D unresolved. CDR1 and CDR2 from the germline V gene are SQVTM and ANQGSEA. The CDR3 is made up of 11 amino acids. V dropped 3 bases and J dropped 4 bases, with 6 bases sitting between them. CDR3 nucleotide sequence: TGCAGCGTTGAGAGGGTCTATGGCTACACCTTC. It encodes CSVERVYGYTF.

This rearrangement joins TRBV11-2 to TRBJ2-3, with 13 nucleotides matching TRBD2. V lost 0 bases and J lost 5; bases outside the gene matches: 11. Germline CDR1 SGHAT, CDR2 FQNNGV. The CDR3 extends over 19 amino acids. CDR3 protein: CASSLDGLAGATYGDTQYF. The CDR3 DNA follows: TGTGCCAGCAGCTTAGATGGACTAGCGGGGGCTACGTATGGAGATACGCAGTATTTT.

V and J are TRBV19 and TRBJ1-2; the match to TRBD1 covers 7 bases. Germline V lookup: CDR1 LNHDA, CDR2 SQIVND (reference sequence). The CDR3 is made up of 14 amino acids. V was pared by 4 bases and J by 4 bases, with 6 bases of the junction left unmatched. The CDR3 spells CASSTLGQLYGYTF. In DNA, the CDR3 is TGTGCCAGTAGTACCTTGGGACAGCTCTATGGCTACACCTTC.

The V and J genes are TRBV25-1 and TRBJ1-6; 12 bases fit TRBD1. The germline CDR1 and CDR2 sequences are MGHDK and SYGVNS. J was trimmed by 7 bases and V by 3 bases; bases with no gene match: 7. This CDR3 is built from 17 residues. CDR3 nucleotide sequence: TGTGCCAGCAGTGACAAGGGACAGGGGGCTCCAAATTCACCCCTCCACTTT. Protein product: CASSDKGQGAPNSPLHF.